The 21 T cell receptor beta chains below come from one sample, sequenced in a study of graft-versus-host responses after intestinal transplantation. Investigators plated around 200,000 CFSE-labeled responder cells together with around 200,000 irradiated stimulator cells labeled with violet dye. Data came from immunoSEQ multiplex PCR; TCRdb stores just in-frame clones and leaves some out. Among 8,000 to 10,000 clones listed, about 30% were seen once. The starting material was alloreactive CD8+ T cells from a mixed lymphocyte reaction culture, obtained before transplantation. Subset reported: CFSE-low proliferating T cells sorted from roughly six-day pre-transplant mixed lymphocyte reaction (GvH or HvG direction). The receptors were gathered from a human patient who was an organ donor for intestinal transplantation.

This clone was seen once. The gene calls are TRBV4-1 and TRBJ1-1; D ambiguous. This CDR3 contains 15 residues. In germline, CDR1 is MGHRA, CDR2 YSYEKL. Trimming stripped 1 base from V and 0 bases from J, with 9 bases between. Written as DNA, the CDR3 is TGCGCCAGCAGCCAAGTAGCCGATCTGAACACTGAAGCTTTCTTT. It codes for CASSQVADLNTEAFF.

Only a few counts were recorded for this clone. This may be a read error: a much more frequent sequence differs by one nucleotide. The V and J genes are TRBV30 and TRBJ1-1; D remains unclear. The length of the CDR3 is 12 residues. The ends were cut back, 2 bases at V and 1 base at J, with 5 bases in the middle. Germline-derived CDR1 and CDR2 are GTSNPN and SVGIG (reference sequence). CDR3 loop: CAWSPTNTEAFF. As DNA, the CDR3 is TGTGCCTGGAGTCCCACGAACACTGAAGCTTTCTTT.

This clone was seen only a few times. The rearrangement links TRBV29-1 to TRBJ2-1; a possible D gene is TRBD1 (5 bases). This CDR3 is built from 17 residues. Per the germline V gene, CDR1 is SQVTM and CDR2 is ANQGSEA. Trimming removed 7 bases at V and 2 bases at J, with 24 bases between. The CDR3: CSGELVSAGWAYNEQFF. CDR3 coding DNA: TGCAGCGGTGAGTTGGTGTCGGCAGGGTGGGCCTACAATGAGCAGTTCTTC.

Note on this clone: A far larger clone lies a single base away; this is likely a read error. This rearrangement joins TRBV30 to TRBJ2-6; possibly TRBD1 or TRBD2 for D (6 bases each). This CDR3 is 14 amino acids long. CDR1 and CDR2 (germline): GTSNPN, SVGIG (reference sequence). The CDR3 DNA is TGTGCCTGGAGTCCGGGGGCTGGGGCCAACGTCCTGTCTTTC. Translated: CAWSPGAGANVLSF.

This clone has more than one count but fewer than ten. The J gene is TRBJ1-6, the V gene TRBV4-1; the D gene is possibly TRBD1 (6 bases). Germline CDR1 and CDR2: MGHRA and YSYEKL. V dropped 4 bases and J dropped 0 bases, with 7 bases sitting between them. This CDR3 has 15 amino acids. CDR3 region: CASSPDSSYNSPLHF. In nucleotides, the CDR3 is TGCGCCAGCAGCCCGGACAGCTCCTATAATTCACCCCTCCACTTT.

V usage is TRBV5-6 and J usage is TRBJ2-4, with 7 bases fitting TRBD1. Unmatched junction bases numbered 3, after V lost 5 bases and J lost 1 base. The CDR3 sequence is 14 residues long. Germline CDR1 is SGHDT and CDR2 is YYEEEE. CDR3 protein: CASSQDRAKNIQYF. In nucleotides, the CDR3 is TGTGCCAGCAGTCAGGACAGGGCCAAAAACATTCAGTACTTC. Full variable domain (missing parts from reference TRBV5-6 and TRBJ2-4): DAGVTQSPTHLIKTRGQQVTLRCSPKSGHDTVSWYQQALGQGPQFIFQYYEEEERQRGNFPDRFSGHQFPNYSSELNVNALLLGDSALYLCASSQDRAKNIQYFGAGTRLSVL.

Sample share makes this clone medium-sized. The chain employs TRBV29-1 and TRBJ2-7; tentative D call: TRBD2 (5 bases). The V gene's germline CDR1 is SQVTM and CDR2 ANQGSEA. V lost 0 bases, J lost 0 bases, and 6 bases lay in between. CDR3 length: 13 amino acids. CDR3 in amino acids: CSVEEEVSYEQYF. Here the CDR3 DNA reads TGCAGCGTTGAAGAGGAGGTCTCCTACGAGCAGTACTTC.

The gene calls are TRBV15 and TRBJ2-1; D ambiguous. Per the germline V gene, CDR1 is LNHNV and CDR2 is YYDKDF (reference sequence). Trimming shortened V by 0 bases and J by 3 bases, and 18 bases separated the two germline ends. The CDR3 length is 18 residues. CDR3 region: CATSRESPLEVFYNEQFF. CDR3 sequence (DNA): TGTGCCACCAGCAGAGAATCTCCCCTAGAGGTCTTCTACAATGAGCAGTTCTTC.

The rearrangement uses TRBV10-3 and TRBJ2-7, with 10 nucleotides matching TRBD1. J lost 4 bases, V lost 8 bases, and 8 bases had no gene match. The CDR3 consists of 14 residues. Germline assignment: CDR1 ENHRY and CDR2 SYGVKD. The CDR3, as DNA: TGTGCCATCTCACGGGACAGGGGAAAGTACGAGCAGTACTTC. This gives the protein CAISRDRGKYEQYF.

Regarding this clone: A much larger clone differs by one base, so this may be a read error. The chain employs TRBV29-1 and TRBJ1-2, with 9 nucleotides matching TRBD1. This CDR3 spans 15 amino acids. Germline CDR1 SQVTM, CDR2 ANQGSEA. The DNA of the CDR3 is TGCTGCGTTGAAGCCGACGACAGGGGGATCTATGGCTACACCTTC. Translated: CCVEADDRGIYGYTF.

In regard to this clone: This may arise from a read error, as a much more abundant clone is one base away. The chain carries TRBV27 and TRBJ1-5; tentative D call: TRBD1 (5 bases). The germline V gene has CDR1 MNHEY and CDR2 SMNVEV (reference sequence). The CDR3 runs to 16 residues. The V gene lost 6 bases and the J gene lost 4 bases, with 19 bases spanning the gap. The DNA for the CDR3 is TGTGCCAGCAGCTCCCTGGTGGGGGTAGTTAATCAGCCCCAGCATTTT. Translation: CASSSLVGVVNQPQHF.

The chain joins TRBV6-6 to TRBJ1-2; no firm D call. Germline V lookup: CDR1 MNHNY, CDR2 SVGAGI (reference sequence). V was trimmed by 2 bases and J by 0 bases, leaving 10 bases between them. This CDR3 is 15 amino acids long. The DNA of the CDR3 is TGTGCCAGCAGTTACGATAGATTAGCTAACTATGGCTACACCTTC. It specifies CASSYDRLANYGYTF.

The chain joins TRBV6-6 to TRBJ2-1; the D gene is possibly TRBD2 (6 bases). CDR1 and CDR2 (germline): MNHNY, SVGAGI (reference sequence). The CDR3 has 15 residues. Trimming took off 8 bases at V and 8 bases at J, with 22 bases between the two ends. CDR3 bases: TGTGCCAGCCCACTTCGGACAAGGCGGGGCCATGAGCAGTTCTTC. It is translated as CASPLRTRRGHEQFF.

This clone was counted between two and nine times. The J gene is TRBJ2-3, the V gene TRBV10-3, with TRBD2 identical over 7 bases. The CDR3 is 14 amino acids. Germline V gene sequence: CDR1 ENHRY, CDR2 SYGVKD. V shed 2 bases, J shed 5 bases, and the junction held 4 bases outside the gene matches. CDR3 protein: CAISERLAVDTQYF. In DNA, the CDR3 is TGTGCCATCAGTGAGAGGCTAGCGGTAGATACGCAGTATTTT.

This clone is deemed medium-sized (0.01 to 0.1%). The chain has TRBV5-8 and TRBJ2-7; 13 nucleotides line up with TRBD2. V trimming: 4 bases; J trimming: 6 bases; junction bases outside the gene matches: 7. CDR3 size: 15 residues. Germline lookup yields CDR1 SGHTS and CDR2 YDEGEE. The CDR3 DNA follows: TGTGCCAGCAGCCCGAGGACTAGCGGGAGACCCGAGCAGTACTTC. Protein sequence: CASSPRTSGRPEQYF. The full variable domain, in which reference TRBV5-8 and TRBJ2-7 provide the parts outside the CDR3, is EAGVTQSPTHLIKTRGQQATLRCSPISGHTSVYWYQQALGLGLQFLLWYDEGEERNRGNFPPRFSGRQFPNYSSELNVNALELEDSALYLCASSPRTSGRPEQYFGPGTRLTVT.

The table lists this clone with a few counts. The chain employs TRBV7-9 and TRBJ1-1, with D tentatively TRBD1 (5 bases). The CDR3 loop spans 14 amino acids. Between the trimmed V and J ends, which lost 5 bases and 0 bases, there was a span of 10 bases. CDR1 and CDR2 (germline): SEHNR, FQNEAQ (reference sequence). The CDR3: CASSPPTVNTEAFF. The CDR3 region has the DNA TGTGCCAGCAGCCCACCGACAGTGAACACTGAAGCTTTCTTT.

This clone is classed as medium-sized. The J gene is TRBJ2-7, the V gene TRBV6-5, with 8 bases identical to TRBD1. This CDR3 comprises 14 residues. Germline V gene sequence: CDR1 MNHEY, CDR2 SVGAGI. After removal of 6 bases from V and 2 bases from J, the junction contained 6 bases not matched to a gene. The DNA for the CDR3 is TGTGCCAGCAGCCTAGGACAGGGCCCCTACGAGCAGTACTTC. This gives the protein CASSLGQGPYEQYF.

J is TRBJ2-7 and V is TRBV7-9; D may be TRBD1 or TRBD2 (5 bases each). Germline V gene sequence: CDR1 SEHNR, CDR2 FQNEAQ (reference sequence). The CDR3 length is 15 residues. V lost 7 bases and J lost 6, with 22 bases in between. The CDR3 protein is CASIDKDGVRGEQYF. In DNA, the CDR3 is TGTGCCAGCATCGACAAAGACGGGGTTAGGGGCGAGCAGTACTTC.

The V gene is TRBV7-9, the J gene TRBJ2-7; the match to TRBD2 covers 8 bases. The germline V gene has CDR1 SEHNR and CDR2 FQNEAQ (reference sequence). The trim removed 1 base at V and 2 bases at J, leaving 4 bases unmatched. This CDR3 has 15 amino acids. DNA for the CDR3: TGTGCCAGCAGCTTAGGCGGGGGGCCTACCTACGAGCAGTACTTC. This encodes CASSLGGGPTYEQYF.

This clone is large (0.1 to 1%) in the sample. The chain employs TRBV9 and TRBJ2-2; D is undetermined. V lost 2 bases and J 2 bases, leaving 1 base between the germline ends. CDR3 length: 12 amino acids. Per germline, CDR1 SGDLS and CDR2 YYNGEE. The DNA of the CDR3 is TGTGCCAGCAGCGTTAACACCGGGGAGCTGTTTTTT. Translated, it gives CASSVNTGELFF.

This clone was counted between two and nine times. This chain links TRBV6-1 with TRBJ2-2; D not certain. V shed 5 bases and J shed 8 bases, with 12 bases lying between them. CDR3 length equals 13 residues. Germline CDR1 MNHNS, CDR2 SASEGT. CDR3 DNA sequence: TGTGCCAGCAGTTTTAATTTTCCTGGGGAGCTGTTTTTT. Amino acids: CASSFNFPGELFF.